These T cell receptor beta chains were read from a single sample in a study of identical twins. From the 5' RACE reads, TCRdb called clonotypes with MiXCR, one entry per CDR3 protein. The sample includes roughly 280,000 distinct CDR3 sequences, around 9.7% of them seen just once. The same data also went into a second study, on yellow fever vaccine responses in identical twins.

The source material was CD8+ T cells sorted from blood. The receptors were sampled from a woman between 18 and 30 years old in good health. The CDR3 runs from the conserved cysteine through the conserved F or W. A D gene is named only where the DNA matches it firmly. Size values are once, few and many counts, or a class for expanded clones, and some rows have none.

J gene | V gene | CDR3 length | clone size | D gene | CDR3 DNA | CDR3 protein
TRBJ1-1 | TRBV11-2 | 18 | few | . | TGTGCCAGCAGCTTAGGGTTAGTCGGGAAAATTGGGAACACTGAAGCTTTCTTT | CASSLGLVGKIGNTEAFF
TRBJ2-1 | TRBV27 | 15 | many | TRBD2 | TGTGCCAGCAGTTTAGGGCTAGCGGCCTACAATGAGCAGTTCTTC | CASSLGLAAYNEQFF
TRBJ2-3 | TRBV7-6 | 17 | few | TRBD2 | TGTGCCAGCAGTCAAATTTTGGGGGAGGGATTCACAGATACGCAGTATTTT | CASSQILGEGFTDTQYF
TRBJ2-3 | TRBV7-2 | 16 | few | TRBD2 | TGTGCCAGCAGGAAAATAGCGGGGGGGCTCGCAGATACGCAGTATTTT | CASRKIAGGLADTQYF
TRBJ2-2 | TRBV23-1 | 12 | . | . | TGCGCCAGCAGAAAGCACACCGGGGAGCTGTTTTTT | CASRKHTGELFF
TRBJ2-7 | TRBV20-1 | 14 | . | . | TGCAGTGCTAGAGACAGGGTCTACTCTTACGAGCAGTACTTC | CSARDRVYSYEQYF
TRBJ2-2 | TRBV3-1 | 19 | many | . | TGTGCCAGCAGCCAAGATTTGGCGGGCCCTACACATAATCCCGGGGAGCTGTTTTTT | CASSQDLAGPTHNPGELFF
TRBJ1-6 | TRBV9 | 15 | few | . | TGTGCCAGCACCATGTCCGGGACGCCTAATTCACCCCTCCACTTT | CASTMSGTPNSPLHF
TRBJ1-2 | TRBV3-1 | 15 | few | TRBD1 | TGTGCCAGCAGCACCCTAAACGACAGGGCCTATGGCTACACCTTC | CASSTLNDRAYGYTF
TRBJ2-1 | TRBV7-9 | 16 | . | TRBD2 | TGTGCCAGCAGCTTATTAACACTAGCGGTCTACAATGAGCAGTTCTTC | CASSLLTLAVYNEQFF
TRBJ2-1 | TRBV30 | 17 | once | TRBD2 | TGTGCCTGGAATCCCTCCCGCGGGACTAGCGGCTACAATGAGCAGTTCTTC | CAWNPSRGTSGYNEQFF
TRBJ2-1 | TRBV11-2 | 15 | many | TRBD1 | TGTGCCAGCAGCTTAGGACAGGGAGTTTACAATGAGCAGTTCTTC | CASSLGQGVYNEQFF
TRBJ1-2 | TRBV3-1 | 15 | few | . | TGTGCCAGCAGGCACTCGGACACTCAAAAATATGGCTACACCTTC | CASRHSDTQKYGYTF
TRBJ2-2 | TRBV11-2 | 21 | . | TRBD2 | TGTGCCAGCGTAAACCAGGGACTAGCGGGGGTTAAAACCCTGAGCACCGGGGAGCTGTTTTTT | CASVNQGLAGVKTLSTGELFF
TRBJ1-1 | TRBV7-9 | 13 | many | . | TGTGCCAGCAGCTTAGTTTTGGACACTGAAGCTTTCTTT | CASSLVLDTEAFF
TRBJ2-7 | TRBV5-1 | 17 | many | . | TGCGCCAGCAGCTTGTATGGTTCAGGGATGAGCTCCTACGAGCAGTACTTC | CASSLYGSGMSSYEQYF
TRBJ1-1 | TRBV14 | 15 | few | . | TGTGCCAGCAGCCAAAGAAGGGGGGTTAACACTGAAGCTTTCTTT | CASSQRRGVNTEAFF
TRBJ2-7 | TRBV20-1 | 15 | few | TRBD2 | TGCAGTGCTAGGCCGGTGACTAGCGGGGGGTATGAGCAGTACTTC | CSARPVTSGGYEQYF
TRBJ2-7 | TRBV7-9 | 14 | many | TRBD1 | TGTGCCAGCAGCTTGACAGGGGGCTACCACGAGCAGTACTTC | CASSLTGGYHEQYF
TRBJ1-1 | TRBV4-3 | 14 | . | . | TGCGCCAGCAGCCAAGATTACCAGAACACTGAAGCTTTCTTT | CASSQDYQNTEAFF
TRBJ2-7 | TRBV12-3/TRBV12-4 | 12 | many | . | TGTGCCAGCAGTGGCGGACGGGTCGAGCAGTACTTC | CASSGGRVEQYF
TRBJ1-1 | TRBV19 | 15 | many | . | TGTGCCAGTAGTTGGGAGCGGCAATTGAACACTGAAGCTTTCTTT | CASSWERQLNTEAFF
TRBJ2-3 | TRBV6-2/TRBV6-3 | 16 | many | . | TGTGCCAGCACCCACCGGGACCCAGCTAGCACAGATACGCAGTATTTT | CASTHRDPASTDTQYF
TRBJ2-5 | TRBV10-3 | 13 | few | TRBD1 | TGTGCCGTCCGGGACAGCAATCAAGAGACCCAGTACTTC | CAVRDSNQETQYF
TRBJ2-7 | TRBV12-3/TRBV12-4 | 14 | few | . | TGTGCCAGCAGTCGGACAGGGACTACCTACGAGCAGTACTTC | CASSRTGTTYEQYF
TRBJ2-7 | TRBV5-1 | 14 | few | TRBD1 | TGCGCCAGCAGCTGGACAGGGGGTTCCTACGAGCAGTACTTC | CASSWTGGSYEQYF
TRBJ1-1 | TRBV28 | 14 | many | TRBD1 | TGTGCCAGCAGTTTAACAGGGGTGAACACTGAAGCTTTCTTT | CASSLTGVNTEAFF
TRBJ2-7 | TRBV12-3/TRBV12-4 | 14 | . | TRBD1 | TGTGCCAGCAGTTTCCGGGACCCGACAGGGGAGCAGTACTTC | CASSFRDPTGEQYF
TRBJ2-3 | TRBV11-2 | 14 | . | . | TGTGCCAGCAGCTTAGAACAGGTTACAGATACGCAGTATTTT | CASSLEQVTDTQYF
TRBJ1-1 | TRBV12-3/TRBV12-4 | 15 | many | TRBD1 | TGTGCCAGCAGCATGGGGACAGTGATCGTCACTGAAGCTTTCTTT | CASSMGTVIVTEAFF
TRBJ2-7 | TRBV6-2/TRBV6-3 | 11 | many | . | TGTGCCACCACGGCCACCTACGAGCAGTACTTC | CATTATYEQYF
TRBJ2-5 | TRBV13 | 13 | many | . | TGTGCCAGCAGGGCGGGATTTCAAGAGACCCAGTACTTC | CASRAGFQETQYF
TRBJ2-1 | TRBV7-8 | 14 | . | . | TGTGCCAGCACCCAAGACCCTCGGGACAATGAGCAGTTCTTC | CASTQDPRDNEQFF
TRBJ2-3 | TRBV30 | 13 | . | TRBD2 | TGTGCCTGGACTAGCGGGTACTCAGATACGCAGTATTTT | CAWTSGYSDTQYF
TRBJ2-5 | TRBV4-3 | 16 | many | . | TGCGCCAGCAGCCAAGATTTCGCCATGTACCAAGAGACCCAGTACTTC | CASSQDFAMYQETQYF
TRBJ2-1 | TRBV20-1 | 17 | few | . | TGCAGTGCTAGAGTAGCCGACTCGGAAACTTCCTACAATGAGCAGTTCTTC | CSARVADSETSYNEQFF
TRBJ2-7 | TRBV7-2 | 16 | . | TRBD2 | TGTGCCAGCAGTTACCTAGCGGGAGAACGGTCCTACGAGCAGTACTTC | CASSYLAGERSYEQYF
TRBJ2-2 | TRBV6-5 | 15 | many | . | TGTGCCAGCAGTTATCACAGGGCAGAGGCCGGGGAGCTGTTTTTT | CASSYHRAEAGELFF
TRBJ2-4 | TRBV29-1 | 13 | many | . | TGCAGCGTGACTGACGGATCCAAAAACATTCAGTACTTC | CSVTDGSKNIQYF
TRBJ2-5 | TRBV14 | 18 | few | . | TGTGCCAGCAGCCAAGGTCTCTCCTGGTCGGGGTTAGGAGAGACCCAGTACTTC | CASSQGLSWSGLGETQYF
TRBJ2-7 | TRBV14 | 16 | . | TRBD1 | TGTGCCAGCAGCCAACTCGCGGGACAGGCAACCTACGAGCAGTACTTC | CASSQLAGQATYEQYF
TRBJ2-1 | TRBV4-3 | 15 | many | . | TGCGCCAGCAGCCAAGATCGGTTCTTGAACAATGAGCAGTTCTTC | CASSQDRFLNNEQFF
TRBJ2-3 | TRBV7-8 | 16 | few | TRBD2 | TGTGCCAGCAGCCCCGGAATAGCGGGGGGCACAGATACGCAGTATTTT | CASSPGIAGGTDTQYF